These T cell receptor beta chains were read from a single sample in a study of T cell changes during pregnancy in multiple sclerosis. Profiled with immunoSEQ multiplex PCR; TCRdb holds only in-frame clones, not every one. The repertoire includes 78,000 or so clones, approximately 90% of them detected once, and about 2.5% sits in the top ten. The specimen comprised peripheral blood, sampled before pregnancy. The origin of the receptors is a female donor with multiple sclerosis, enrolled in a pregnancy study. Each CDR3 is given with its conserved first and last residue. The D gene is left open where the match is weak. Rows may omit the clone size; those that give it use once, few, many or a size class.

v_call	clone_size	d_call	j_call	cdr3_aa	cdr3_nt
TRBV5-5	NA	NA	TRBJ2-2	CASIPDTGELFF	TGTGCCAGCATACCAGACACCGGGGAGCTGTTTTTT
TRBV9	NA	TRBD2	TRBJ2-7	CASSGSGSDYEQYF	TGTGCCAGCAGCGGTAGCGGGAGTGACTACGAGCAGTACTTC
TRBV5-4	NA	TRBD2	TRBJ2-1	CASSSSGSGFSYNEQFF	TGTGCCAGCAGCTCTAGCGGGTCGGGGTTCTCTTACAATGAGCAGTTCTTC
TRBV14	NA	NA	TRBJ2-1	CASSQSIEGGHEQFF	TGTGCCAGCAGCCAATCGATTGAGGGAGGACATGAGCAGTTCTTC
TRBV11-1	few	TRBD2	TRBJ2-1	CASSLQIGTRIF	TGTGCCAGCAGCTTACAGATCGGGACTAGAATCTTC
TRBV5-1	NA	TRBD1	TRBJ2-3	CASSLVTGASDTQYF	TGCGCCAGCAGCTTGGTTACAGGGGCTTCAGATACGCAGTATTTT
TRBV30	NA	NA	TRBJ2-3	CAWSGMTAGSTQYF	TGTGCCTGGAGCGGAATGACAGCCGGTTCGACGCAGTATTTT
TRBV29-1	NA	NA	TRBJ1-2	CSVEVIDGAAYGYTF	TGCAGCGTTGAAGTAATAGATGGGGCCGCTTACGGCTACACCTTC
TRBV7-2	NA	NA	TRBJ2-7	CASSFGVSRVFEQYF	TGTGCCAGCAGCTTTGGGGTTTCGAGGGTATTCGAGCAGTACTTC
TRBV29-1	NA	NA	TRBJ2-5	CSVSRVQETQYF	TGCAGCGTTTCCAGGGTTCAAGAGACCCAGTACTTC
TRBV30	NA	TRBD1	TRBJ2-7	CAWVLIRDRGQKNEQYF	TGTGCCTGGGTCCTAATCCGGGACAGGGGGCAAAAAAACGAGCAGTACTTC
TRBV10-3	NA	TRBD2	TRBJ2-3	CAISPVLAGTDTQYF	TGTGCCATCAGCCCGGTGCTAGCGGGAACAGATACGCAGTATTTT
TRBV6-1	NA	TRBD1	TRBJ2-2	CASSGDLYRGLRTGELFF	TGTGCCAGCAGTGGAGACTTATACAGGGGGCTTCGGACCGGGGAGCTGTTTTTT
TRBV1	NA	NA	TRBJ2-3	CTSSQDRRGQSTDTQYF	TGCACCAGCAGCCAAGATCGTAGGGGACAAAGCACAGATACGCAGTATTTT
TRBV12-5	NA	TRBD1	TRBJ1-1	CASGAGTGRTEAFF	TGTGCTAGTGGTGCCGGGACAGGGAGGACTGAAGCTTTCTTT
TRBV28	NA	NA	TRBJ1-4	CASSPPRGEKLFF	TGTGCCAGCAGTCCTCCACGGGGGGAAAAACTGTTTTTT
TRBV6-5	NA	NA	TRBJ1-4	CASSYMGEVEEKLFF	TGTGCCAGCAGCTACATGGGGGAGGTTGAGGAAAAACTGTTTTTT
TRBV6-1	once	TRBD1	TRBJ2-7	CASSGTGGIGYEQYF	TGTGCCAGCAGTGGGACAGGGGGTATTGGCTACGAGCAGTACTTC
TRBV7-9	NA	NA	TRBJ2-1	CASSLEQFF	TGTGCCAGCAGCCTCGAGCAGTTCTTC
TRBV2	NA	NA	TRBJ1-2	CASSEAHGYYGYTF	TGTGCCAGCAGTGAAGCGCACGGGTACTATGGCTACACCTTC
TRBV29-1	NA	TRBD1	TRBJ1-1	CSAKGGQGNTEAFF	TGCAGCGCTAAGGGGGGACAGGGGAACACTGAAGCTTTCTTT
TRBV5-6	NA	NA	TRBJ2-7	CASREGQRSSYEQYF	TGTGCCAGCAGGGAAGGACAAAGGAGCTCCTACGAGCAGTACTTC
TRBV6-6	NA	TRBD2	TRBJ2-5	CASSPSGSSRRGTQYF	TGTGCCAGCAGTCCTAGCGGGAGTTCGCGCCGGGGGACCCAGTACTTC
TRBV10-3	NA	NA	TRBJ2-7	CAISLGTGAYEQYF	TGTGCCATCAGCCTGGGAACAGGAGCCTACGAGCAGTACTTC
TRBV29-1	NA	TRBD1	TRBJ2-2	CSGRQGSGELFF	TGCAGCGGGAGACAGGGGAGCGGGGAGCTGTTTTTT
TRBV28	NA	TRBD2	TRBJ2-1	CASSETIAGGNNEQFF	TGTGCCAGCAGTGAAACAATAGCGGGGGGGAACAATGAGCAGTTCTTC
TRBV4-1	NA	TRBD1	TRBJ1-1	CASSQGTGPPLNTEAFF	TGCGCCAGCAGCCAAGGGACAGGGCCCCCCTTGAACACTGAAGCTTTCTTT
TRBV19	NA	NA	TRBJ1-1	CASSNTGHTEAFF	TGTGCCAGTAGTAACACAGGGCACACTGAAGCTTTCTTT
TRBV30	NA	NA	TRBJ1-1	CAWSLIADTEAFF	TGTGCCTGGAGTCTAATAGCGGACACTGAAGCTTTCTTT
TRBV7-6	NA	NA	TRBJ1-1	CASSTRPGGGGSTEAFF	TGTGCCAGCAGCACCCGTCCGGGGGGTGGGGGGAGCACTGAAGCTTTCTTT
TRBV7-9	NA	TRBD2	TRBJ2-7	CASSIRLAGSSYEQYF	TGTGCCAGCAGCATACGACTAGCGGGAAGCTCCTACGAGCAGTACTTC
TRBV28	NA	NA	TRBJ2-2	CASSVYGELFF	TGTGCCAGCAGTGTCTACGGGGAGCTGTTTTTT
TRBV28	NA	NA	TRBJ2-1	CASSSDRDNEQFF	TGTGCCAGCAGCTCAGACAGAGACAATGAGCAGTTCTTC
TRBV11-2	NA	TRBD1	TRBJ2-2	CASSPWTGKRELFF	TGTGCCAGCAGCCCATGGACAGGGAAAAGGGAGCTGTTTTTT
TRBV7-3	NA	NA	TRBJ2-1	CASSQTGTPSNEQFF	TGTGCCAGCAGCCAAACCGGGACACCTTCCAATGAGCAGTTCTTC
TRBV7-9	NA	NA	TRBJ2-1	CASVLRRSLRDEQFF	TGTGCCAGCGTTTTGCGGCGATCCTTGAGGGATGAGCAGTTCTTC
TRBV11-3	NA	NA	TRBJ2-3	CASSFRRGHIMCTQYF	TGTGCCAGCAGCTTCCGTAGGGGACACATCATGTGTACGCAGTATTTT
TRBV19	NA	TRBD2	TRBJ2-1	CASSILAGGPREQFF	TGTGCCAGTAGTATTCTAGCGGGAGGGCCGCGGGAGCAGTTCTTC
TRBV6-6	NA	NA	TRBJ1-1	CASSHRDNEAFF	TGTGCCAGCAGCCACCGGGACAATGAAGCTTTCTTT
TRBV10-3	NA	NA	TRBJ2-2	CAISATGDTGELFF	TGTGCCATCAGTGCGACAGGTGACACCGGGGAGCTGTTTTTT
TRBV6-6	NA	NA	TRBJ2-7	CASSYIATEQYF	TGTGCCAGCAGTTATATAGCAACCGAGCAGTACTTC
TRBV28	NA	TRBD2	TRBJ2-7	CASSLAGVSYEQYF	TGTGCCAGCAGTTTAGCGGGGGTCTCCTACGAGCAGTACTTC
TRBV15	NA	NA	TRBJ1-1	CATSQGALNTEAFF	TGTGCCACCAGCCAAGGGGCCCTGAACACTGAAGCTTTCTTT
TRBV2	NA	NA	TRBJ1-5	CASSTTPQPQHF	TGTGCCAGCTCGACAACGCCTCAGCCCCAGCATTTT
TRBV9	NA	NA	TRBJ2-7	CASSVDEGRWDEQYF	TGTGCCAGCAGCGTAGATGAGGGCCGCTGGGACGAGCAGTACTTC
TRBV18	NA	NA	TRBJ1-1	CASSPRFPRGANTEAFF	TGTGCCAGCTCACCACGGTTCCCCAGGGGCGCGAACACTGAAGCTTTCTTT
TRBV21-1	NA	NA	TRBJ2-3	CASSKEGAIRGSTDTQYF	TGTGCCAGCAGCAAAGAGGGGGCTATTAGGGGGTCCACAGATACGCAGTATTTT
TRBV14	NA	NA	TRBJ2-3	CASSRRATDTQYF	TGTGCCAGCAGCCGGAGGGCTACAGATACGCAGTATTTT
TRBV7-8	NA	NA	TRBJ2-5	CASSLPRYRETQYF	TGTGCCAGCAGCTTACCCCGGTACAGGGAGACCCAGTACTTC
TRBV19	NA	TRBD1	TRBJ2-4	CASRDRNVARNIQYF	TGTGCCAGTAGGGACAGGAATGTAGCGAGGAACATTCAGTACTTC
TRBV7-9	NA	TRBD1	TRBJ2-7	CASSGDRDDSYEQYF	TGTGCCAGCAGCGGAGACAGGGATGACTCCTACGAGCAGTACTTC
TRBV27	NA	TRBD1	TRBJ1-5	CASSFRGGGGTHQPQHF	TGTGCCAGCAGTTTTAGAGGGGGCGGTGGTACTCATCAGCCCCAGCATTTT